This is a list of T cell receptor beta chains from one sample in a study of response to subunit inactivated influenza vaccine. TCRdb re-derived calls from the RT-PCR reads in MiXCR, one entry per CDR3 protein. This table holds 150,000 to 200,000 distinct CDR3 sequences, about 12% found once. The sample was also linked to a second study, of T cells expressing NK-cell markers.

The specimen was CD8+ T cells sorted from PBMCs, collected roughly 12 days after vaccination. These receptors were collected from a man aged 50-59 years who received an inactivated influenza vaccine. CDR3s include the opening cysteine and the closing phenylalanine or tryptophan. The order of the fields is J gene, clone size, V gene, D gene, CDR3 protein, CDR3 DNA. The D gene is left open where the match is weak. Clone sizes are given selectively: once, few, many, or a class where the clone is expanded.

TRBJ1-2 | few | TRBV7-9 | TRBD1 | CASSPGRGRGPGYTF | TGTGCCAGCAGCCCGGGGAGGGGGCGCGGACCTGGCTACACCTTC
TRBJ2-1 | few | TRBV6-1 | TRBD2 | CASRGLGRNNEQFF | TGTGCCAGCAGAGGCCTCGGGAGGAACAATGAGCAGTTCTTC
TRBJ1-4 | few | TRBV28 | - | CASSLLSPGADEKLFF | TGTGCCAGCAGTTTATTGAGTCCGGGGGCAGACGAAAAACTGTTTTTT
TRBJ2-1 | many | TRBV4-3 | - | CASSQTSEVYNEQFF | TGCGCCAGCAGCCAAACATCAGAGGTCTACAATGAGCAGTTCTTC
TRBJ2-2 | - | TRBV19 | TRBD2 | CASSIIAGDKYTGELFF | TGTGCCAGTAGTATCATAGCGGGGGATAAATACACCGGGGAGCTGTTTTTT
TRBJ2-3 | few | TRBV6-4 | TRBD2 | CASSERGGGSPDTQYF | TGTGCCAGCAGTGAAAGAGGCGGGGGGAGCCCAGATACGCAGTATTTT
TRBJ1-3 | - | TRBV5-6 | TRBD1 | CASSTEQGRDTIYF | TGTGCCAGCAGCACCGAACAGGGGCGGGACACCATATATTTT
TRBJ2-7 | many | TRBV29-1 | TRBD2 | CSVETGTSETYEQYF | TGCAGCGTTGAAACGGGTACTAGCGAGACCTACGAGCAGTACTTC
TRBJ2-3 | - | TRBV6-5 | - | CASSYSGVADTQYF | TGTGCCAGCAGTTACTCGGGGGTTGCAGATACGCAGTATTTT
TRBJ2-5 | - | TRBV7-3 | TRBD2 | CASSYILLLTSGPQGETQYF | TGTGCCAGCAGCTATATCCTCCTCTTGACTAGCGGGCCACAAGGGGAGACCCAGTACTTC
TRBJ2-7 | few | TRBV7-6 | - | CASSLGLGTAGSYEQYF | TGTGCCAGCAGCTTAGGTCTTGGGACGGCTGGATCCTACGAGCAGTACTTC
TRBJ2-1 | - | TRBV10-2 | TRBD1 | CASRQTGTGLYNEQFF | TGCGCCAGCAGGCAAACCGGGACAGGGTTATACAATGAGCAGTTCTTC
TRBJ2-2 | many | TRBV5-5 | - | CASSLAWLTGELFF | TGTGCCAGCAGCTTGGCCTGGCTCACCGGGGAGCTGTTTTTT
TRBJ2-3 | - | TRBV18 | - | CASSPIISVSDTQYF | TGTGCCAGCTCACCTATCATTTCCGTATCAGATACGCAGTATTTT
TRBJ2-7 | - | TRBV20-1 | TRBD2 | CSARDNLAAYEQYF | TGCAGTGCTAGAGATAACCTAGCGGCCTACGAGCAGTACTTC
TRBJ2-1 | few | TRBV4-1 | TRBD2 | CASSQAGLAGYNEQFF | TGCGCCAGCAGCCAAGCTGGGCTAGCGGGTTACAATGAGCAGTTCTTC
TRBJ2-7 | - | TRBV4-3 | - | CASSQEEQGSYEQYF | TGCGCCAGCAGCCAAGAGGAACAGGGTTCCTACGAGCAGTACTTC
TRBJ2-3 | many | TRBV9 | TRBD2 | CASNPAGGADTQYF | TGTGCCAGCAACCCCGCGGGGGGTGCAGATACGCAGTATTTT
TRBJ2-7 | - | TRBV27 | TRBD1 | CASSPGTGGEQYF | TGTGCCAGCAGTCCGGGGACAGGGGGAGAGCAGTACTTC
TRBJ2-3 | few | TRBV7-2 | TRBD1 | CASSLAGMTTGRTDTQYF | TGTGCCAGCAGCTTAGCGGGGATGACGACAGGGCGCACAGATACGCAGTATTTT
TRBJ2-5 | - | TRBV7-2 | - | CASSLAFFWEQETQYF | TGTGCCAGCAGCTTAGCCTTTTTTTGGGAGCAAGAGACCCAGTACTTC
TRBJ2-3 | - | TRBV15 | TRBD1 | CATSMGQGVTDTQYF | TGTGCCACCAGCATGGGACAGGGCGTCACAGATACGCAGTATTTT
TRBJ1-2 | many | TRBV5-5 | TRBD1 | CASSSPRTGDSLTRGYTF | TGTGCCAGCAGCTCCCCCCGGACAGGGGATTCCCTCACGCGGGGCTACACCTTC
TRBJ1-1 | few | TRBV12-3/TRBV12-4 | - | CASSWIGQPNTEAFF | TGTGCCAGCAGTTGGATAGGACAGCCGAACACTGAAGCTTTCTTT
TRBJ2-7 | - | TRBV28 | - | CASSLSPGAMSEQYF | TGTGCCAGCAGTCTATCCCCCGGGGCGATGAGCGAGCAGTACTTC
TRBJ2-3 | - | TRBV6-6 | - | CASSSTVQDTQYF | TGTGCCAGCAGTTCTACGGTCCAGGATACGCAGTATTTT
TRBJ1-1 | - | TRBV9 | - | CASSVGTGTNTEAFF | TGTGCCAGCAGCGTAGGAACAGGGACGAACACTGAAGCTTTCTTT
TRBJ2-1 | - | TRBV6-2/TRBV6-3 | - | CASSYMVYNEQFF | TGTGCCAGCAGTTACATGGTCTACAATGAGCAGTTCTTC
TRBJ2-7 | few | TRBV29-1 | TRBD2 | CSVLGTSESYEQYF | TGCAGCGTTTTAGGGACTAGCGAGTCCTACGAGCAGTACTTC
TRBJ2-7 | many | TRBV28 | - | CASSLTGSGEQYF | TGTGCCAGCAGTTTAACAGGTTCGGGGGAGCAGTACTTC
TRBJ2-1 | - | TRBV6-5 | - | CASSYSRAGDEQFF | TGTGCCAGCAGTTACTCGCGCGCTGGTGATGAGCAGTTCTTC
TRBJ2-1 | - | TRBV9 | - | CASSSVKRPQFF | TGTGCCAGCAGCTCTGTTAAGCGGCCGCAGTTCTTC
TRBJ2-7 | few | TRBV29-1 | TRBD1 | CSAGTGGREQYF | TGCAGCGCAGGGACAGGGGGCCGCGAGCAGTACTTC
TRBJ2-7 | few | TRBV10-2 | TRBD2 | CASSSGLTYEQYF | TGCGCCAGCAGCTCGGGACTAACCTACGAGCAGTACTTC
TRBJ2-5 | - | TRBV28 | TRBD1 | CASSLVGQGRETQYF | TGTGCCAGCAGTTTAGTCGGACAGGGCCGGGAGACCCAGTACTTC
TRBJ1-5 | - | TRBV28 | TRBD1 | CASSLGTGKEPQHF | TGTGCCAGCAGTTTGGGGACAGGGAAGGAGCCCCAGCATTTT
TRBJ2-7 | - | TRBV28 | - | CASTTPPTYEQYF | TGTGCCAGCACTACCCCCCCTACCTACGAGCAGTACTTC
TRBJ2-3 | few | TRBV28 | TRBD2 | CASSDTSGGLTDTQYF | TGTGCCAGCAGTGACACTAGCGGGGGACTCACAGATACGCAGTATTTT
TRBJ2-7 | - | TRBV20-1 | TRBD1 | CSATSRDRGETYEQYF | TGCAGTGCTACGTCCCGGGACAGGGGGGAGACCTACGAGCAGTACTTC
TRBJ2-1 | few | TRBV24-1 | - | CATSDRAQGWGPHEQFF | TGTGCCACCAGTGATCGGGCCCAGGGGTGGGGCCCACATGAGCAGTTCTTC
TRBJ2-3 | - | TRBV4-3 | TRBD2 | CASSQDLASGSPTDTQYF | TGCGCCAGCAGCCAAGATCTGGCTAGCGGGTCGCCCACAGATACGCAGTATTTT
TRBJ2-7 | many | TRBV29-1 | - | CSVGMTGRDYEQYF | TGCAGCGTCGGGATGACAGGGCGGGACTACGAGCAGTACTTC
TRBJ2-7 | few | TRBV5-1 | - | CASSWAATGGDYEQYF | TGCGCCAGCAGCTGGGCGGCGACAGGTGGGGACTACGAGCAGTACTTC
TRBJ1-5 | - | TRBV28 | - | CASLETPSGNQPQHF | TGTGCCAGCCTCGAGACACCGAGTGGCAATCAGCCCCAGCATTTT
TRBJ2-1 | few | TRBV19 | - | CASSIGMAYNEQFF | TGTGCCAGTAGTATCGGGATGGCCTACAATGAGCAGTTCTTC
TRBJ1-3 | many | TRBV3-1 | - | CASSSRDSGNTIYF | TGTGCCAGCAGCTCTCGGGACTCAGGAAACACCATATATTTT
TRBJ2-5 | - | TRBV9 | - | CASSTRDLKRGETQYF | TGTGCCAGCAGCACCCGGGACCTGAAAAGGGGAGAGACCCAGTACTTC
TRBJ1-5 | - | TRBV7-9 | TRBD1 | CASSPYTGGNQPQHF | TGTGCCAGCAGCCCATACACAGGGGGCAATCAGCCCCAGCATTTT
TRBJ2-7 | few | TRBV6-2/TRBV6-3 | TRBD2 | CASSGAGAINEQYF | TGTGCCAGCAGCGGAGCGGGAGCTATAAACGAGCAGTACTTC
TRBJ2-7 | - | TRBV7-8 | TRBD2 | CASSQLAGFSYEQYF | TGTGCCAGCAGCCAACTAGCGGGATTTTCCTACGAGCAGTACTTC
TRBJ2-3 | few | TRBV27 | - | CASSFFQGGLGDTQYF | TGTGCCAGCAGTTTTTTTCAGGGGGGATTGGGGGATACGCAGTATTTT
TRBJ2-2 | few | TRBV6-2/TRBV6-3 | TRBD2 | CASSYSSSGRNAGELFF | TGTGCCAGCAGTTACTCGTCTAGCGGGAGAAATGCCGGGGAGCTGTTTTTT
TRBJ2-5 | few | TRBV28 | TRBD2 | CASTLAGGPQETQYF | TGTGCCAGCACACTCGCGGGAGGACCCCAAGAGACCCAGTACTTC
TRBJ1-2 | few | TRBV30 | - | CAWRWSGVYGYTF | TGTGCCTGGAGGTGGTCAGGGGTATATGGCTACACCTTC
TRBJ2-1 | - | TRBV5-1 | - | CASSLWDSGGEQFF | TGCGCCAGCAGCTTGTGGGATTCCGGAGGTGAGCAGTTCTTC
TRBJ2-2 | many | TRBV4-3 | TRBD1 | CASRARLQGATGELFF | TGCGCCAGCAGAGCAAGATTACAGGGGGCCACCGGGGAGCTGTTTTTT
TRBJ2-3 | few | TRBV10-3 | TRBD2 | CAISDPLAGGHYTQYF | TGTGCCATCAGTGATCCGCTAGCGGGGGGCCATTATACGCAGTATTTT